Each of the 25 T cell receptor beta chains below was sequenced from the same sample in a study of Graves' ophthalmopathy and Graves' hyperthyroidism (dated 2018 in TCRdb). The instrument was an Illumina HiSeq 2000. For repertoire sequencing, the TCR beta CDR3 regions were amplified from RNA transcripts. A first-round RT-PCR used HTBI primers with the Qiagen OneStep RT-PCR kit, followed by a second-round multiplex PCR, size selection and purification. The raw public reads went through TCRdb reprocessing: fastp at Q25, MiXCR clone calling, in-frame beta chains kept. Every CDR3 protein is listed once, alongside the most common genes and DNA of its rows. The sample table contains around 1.1 million distinct CDR3 sequences; only one count was recorded for about 38% of them. Clones ranked in the top ten supply over 8.5% of the sample. The sample was peripheral blood or thyroid tissue (not recorded which). These receptors all stem from an adult man with Graves' hyperthyroidism.

This chain joins TRBV6-2 or TRBV6-3 and TRBJ2-2; D unresolved. Trimming removed 8 bases at V and 7 bases at J, with 8 bases between. CDR1 and CDR2 from the germline V gene are MNHEY and SVGEGT. This CDR3 has 11 amino acids. The CDR3 is CASQGGGELFF. The CDR3 DNA is TGTGCCAGCCAAGGCGGCGGGGAGCTGTTTTTT.

DNA of the CDR3: TGTGCCACCAGCAGACGGGAACAGAACACTGAAGCTTTCTTT. This sequence encodes CATSRREQNTEAFF. The chain employs TRBV15 and TRBJ1-1; the D is unclear. This CDR3 has 14 residues. Germline CDR1 LNHNV, CDR2 YYDKDF (reference sequence). The germline V and J ends were trimmed by 2 bases and 1 base, with 8 bases remaining between them. Full variable domain (remainder filled in from reference TRBV15 and TRBJ1-1): DAMVIQNPRYQVTQFGKPVTLSCSQTLNHNVMYWYQQKSSQAPKLLFHYYDKDFNNEADTPDNFQSRRPNTSFCFLDIRSPGLGDTAMYLCATSRREQNTEAFFGQGTRLTVV.

This clonotype showed up many times. The chain uses TRBV7-9 and TRBJ2-2, with a weak D call TRBD2 (5 bases). Germline V CDR1 and CDR2: SEHNR, FQNEAQ (reference sequence). Trimming removed 1 base from V and 7 bases from J, with 7 bases in between. The CDR3 totals 13 residues. The CDR3 is CASSLGESGELFF. CDR3 coding DNA: TGTGCCAGCAGCTTAGGGGAGAGCGGGGAGCTGTTTTTT.

This clonotype was counted only a few times. The chain couples TRBV29-1 to TRBJ1-1; TRBD1 matches at 9 bases. The length of the CDR3 is 15 residues. The V segment lost 6 bases and the J segment 1 base; nucleotides outside the gene matches: 9. The germline V gene has CDR1 SQVTM and CDR2 ANQGSEA. CDR3 residues: CSVTRDRDWNTEAFF. DNA for the CDR3: TGCAGCGTGACCCGGGACAGGGATTGGAACACTGAAGCTTTCTTT.

This clonotype came up many times. V usage is TRBV7-8 and J usage is TRBJ2-7; possibly TRBD2 for D (6 bases). Germline CDR1 reads SGHVS; CDR2 reads FQNEAQ. There are 13 residues in the CDR3. The V end lost 4 bases, the J end lost 6 bases, and 13 bases lay between the germline ends. The CDR3 region has the DNA TGTGCCAGCAGCTCCCGGGGAGGCCGCGAGCAGTACTTC. As protein: CASSSRGGREQYF.

This chain connects TRBV29-1 to TRBJ1-2, with TRBD1 identical over 7 bases. The CDR3 has 11 amino acids. Germline CDR1 reads SQVTM; CDR2 reads ANQGSEA. As DNA, the CDR3 is TGCAGTCACGACAGGGACGGGGGCTACACCTTC. Translated: CSHDRDGGYTF.

This clonotype appeared many times. The chain has TRBV2 and TRBJ2-7; 9 nucleotides align to TRBD1. V gave up 10 bases and J gave up 2 bases; unmatched junction bases: 3. The CDR3 is 12 residues long. The germline CDR1 and CDR2 sequences are SNHLY and FYNNEI. DNA for the CDR3: TGTGCCACCCGGGACAGGGCCTACGAGCAGTACTTC. It is translated as CATRDRAYEQYF.

This clonotype has only a few counts. This sequence joins TRBV12-3 or TRBV12-4 and TRBJ1-1, with TRBD1 as a possible D gene (5 bases). This CDR3 spans 13 amino acids. V was shortened by 7 bases and J by 7 bases, with 16 bases between the two germline ends. The CDR3 DNA reads TGTGCCAGCAATCCTGGGGCGGGGAGTGAAGCTTTCTTT. Its protein is CASNPGAGSEAFF.

This sequence joins TRBV6-6 and TRBJ1-2; tentatively, D is TRBD1 (6 bases). V was shortened by 4 bases and J by 3 bases, with 21 bases between the two germline ends. This CDR3 is 17 amino acids long. Germline CDR1 reads MNHNY; CDR2 reads SVGAGI (reference sequence). The CDR3 spells CASSFTVRGLNYYGYTF. The CDR3 nucleotides are TGTGCCAGCAGTTTCACGGTCAGGGGTCTCAACTACTATGGCTACACCTTC.

The chain carries TRBV27 and TRBJ2-7; 8 bases are a match to TRBD1. The V and J ends lost 4 bases and 4 bases, in that order; junction bases with no gene match: 9. Germline-derived CDR1 and CDR2 are MNHEY and SMNVEV (reference sequence). The length of the CDR3 is 15 residues. The CDR3 region has the DNA TGTGCCAGCAGTTCGGGACAGGCTGTCCTTTACGAGCAGTACTTC. Its protein is CASSSGQAVLYEQYF.

This clonotype was seen once. The chain couples TRBV24-1 to TRBJ2-3, with 8 bases matching TRBD2. Germline CDR1 KGHDR, CDR2 SFDVKD. The CDR3 length is 16 residues. V was pared by 1 base and J by 2 bases, with 4 bases of the junction left unmatched. The CDR3: CATSDFSGGITDTQYF. The CDR3 DNA reads TGTGCCACCAGTGATTTCAGCGGGGGAATCACAGATACGCAGTATTTT.

There are a few counts of this clonotype. The chain recombines TRBV7-2 with TRBJ2-7; D unresolved. This CDR3 contains 15 residues. Germline CDR1 SGHTA, CDR2 FQGNSA. Trimming removed 6 bases at V and 3 bases at J, with 18 bases between. In DNA, the CDR3 is TGTGCCAGCAGTTACGGAGACCCCATGTACTACGAGCAGTACTTC. It translates to CASSYGDPMYYEQYF. The full variable domain, completed using reference TRBV7-2 and TRBJ2-7, is GAGVSQSPSNKVTEKGKDVELRCDPISGHTALYWYRQSLGQGLEFLIYFQGNSAPDKSGLPSDRFSAERTGGSVSTLTIQRTQQEDSAVYLCASSYGDPMYYEQYFGPGTRLTVT.

This clonotype was recorded at least ten times. V and J are TRBV2 and TRBJ2-2; D ambiguous. This CDR3 region has 13 residues. Germline V gene sequence: CDR1 SNHLY, CDR2 FYNNEI. Between the trimmed V and J ends, which lost 4 bases and 1 base, there was a span of 4 bases. CDR3 amino acids: CASSAQNTGELFF. CDR3 bases: TGTGCCAGCAGTGCACAGAACACCGGGGAGCTGTTTTTT.

V usage is TRBV4-1 and J usage is TRBJ1-4, with D unclear. The germline V and J ends were trimmed by 0 bases and 7 bases, with 12 bases remaining between them. Per the germline V gene, CDR1 is MGHRA and CDR2 is YSYEKL. CDR3 length: 15 residues. The CDR3 here is CASSQDPARAEKLFF. The DNA of the CDR3 is TGCGCCAGCAGCCAAGATCCAGCCCGAGCTGAAAAACTGTTTTTT.

The CDR3, as DNA: TGCAGCGGGATAAGGGGGTCCGGAATCGGACAGCCCCAGCATTTT. Protein sequence: CSGIRGSGIGQPQHF. The chain uses TRBV29-1 and TRBJ1-5; tentative D call: TRBD1 (6 bases). Per germline, CDR1 SQVTM and CDR2 ANQGSEA. V was shortened by 7 bases and J by 7 bases, with 23 bases between the two germline ends. This CDR3 contains 15 residues.

The V gene is TRBV10-3, the J gene TRBJ2-5; D ambiguous. The CDR3 length is 13 residues. CDR1 and CDR2 (germline): ENHRY, SYGVKD. The V and J ends lost 10 bases and 5 bases respectively, with 17 bases between them. CDR3 residues: CASGDRARETQYF. In DNA, the CDR3 is TGTGCCAGCGGAGACCGGGCGCGGGAGACCCAGTACTTC.

This clonotype has a count of ten or more. The CDR3 nucleotides read TGTGCCAGCAGCCAAGAGGTGGGGGGCACTGAAGCTTTCTTT. Its protein product is CASSQEVGGTEAFF. The rearrangement joins TRBV14 to TRBJ1-1; weak D call: TRBD1 (5 bases). The CDR3 runs 14 residues. Between the trimmed V and J ends, which lost 0 bases and 4 bases, there was a span of 9 bases. Germline V gives CDR1 SGHDN, CDR2 FVKESK.

This clonotype was picked up many times. This sequence joins TRBV10-3 and TRBJ2-7, with 9 positions matching TRBD1. The V segment lost 3 bases and the J segment 7 bases; nucleotides outside the gene matches: 7. This CDR3 has 14 residues. CDR1 and CDR2 from the germline V gene are ENHRY and SYGVKD. The CDR3: CAISEADRGWEQYF. DNA for the CDR3: TGTGCCATCAGTGAAGCGGACAGGGGATGGGAGCAGTACTTC.

The chain combines TRBV6-6 with TRBJ2-2; a weak D match, TRBD2 (5 bases). CDR3 length: 14 amino acids. Germline CDR1 and CDR2: MNHNY and SVGAGI (reference sequence). V was clipped by 2 bases and J by 5 bases, with 9 bases between them. Written as DNA, the CDR3 is TGTGCCAGCAGTTACCCCGAGCGGACCGGGGAGCTGTTTTTT. Protein sequence: CASSYPERTGELFF.

This clonotype was seen repeatedly, ten times or more. The chain carries TRBV7-8 and TRBJ2-2; D might be TRBD1 (5 bases). This CDR3 region has 15 residues. CDR1 is SGHVS, CDR2 FQNEAQ, per germline. The ends were cut back, 3 bases at V and 4 bases at J, with 12 bases in the middle. CDR3 in amino acids: CASSFQGMGTGELFF. CDR3 in DNA: TGTGCCAGCAGCTTCCAGGGTATGGGCACCGGGGAGCTGTTTTTT.

The chain combines TRBV29-1 with TRBJ1-2; TRBD1 is a possible D gene (6 bases). This CDR3 has 12 amino acids. Germline values: CDR1 SQVTM, CDR2 ANQGSEA. As DNA, the CDR3 is TGCAGTGCCGCGACAGGAAGCTATGGCTACACCTTC. It encodes CSAATGSYGYTF. Full variable domain (missing parts from reference TRBV29-1 and TRBJ1-2): SAVISQKPSRDICQRGTSLTIQCQVDSQVTMMFWYRQQPGQSLTLIATANQGSEATYESGFVIDKFPISRPNLTFSTLTVSNMSPEDSSIYLCSAATGSYGYTFGSGTRLTVV.

This clonotype was picked up many times. V gene TRBV7-8 combines with J gene TRBJ1-6, with TRBD1 matching 7 bases. This CDR3 contains 16 residues. After removal of 3 bases from V and 5 bases from J, the junction contained 7 bases not matched to a gene. CDR1 and CDR2 from the germline V gene are SGHVS and FQNEAQ. The CDR3 reads CASSFHFGTDNSPLHF. DNA for the CDR3: TGTGCCAGCAGCTTCCATTTCGGGACAGATAATTCACCCCTCCACTTT. Combining the CDR3 with reference TRBV7-8 and TRBJ1-6 gives the whole variable domain GAGVSQSPRYKVAKRGQDVALRCDPISGHVSLFWYQQALGQGPEFLTYFQNEAQLDKSGLPSDRFFAERPEGSVSTLKIQRTQQEDSAVYLCASSFHFGTDNSPLHFGNGTRLTVT.

The chain couples TRBV29-1 to TRBJ1-1; 9 nucleotides align to TRBD1. Per the germline V gene, CDR1 is SQVTM and CDR2 is ANQGSEA. The CDR3 has 14 amino acids. The trim removed 7 bases at V and 4 bases at J, leaving 10 bases unmatched. In DNA, the CDR3 is TGCAGCGCTACCGGGACAGGGCGAAGCACTGAAGCTTTCTTT. This encodes CSATGTGRSTEAFF.

The rearrangement joins TRBV12-3 or TRBV12-4 to TRBJ1-1, with 9 bases that match TRBD1. The CDR3 loop spans 14 amino acids. Trimming at V came to 8 bases and at J to 1 base, leaving 5 bases not matched to a gene. The CDR3, as DNA: TGTGCCAGCCGGGGGACAGGGACGAACACTGAAGCTTTCTTT. Translating it yields CASRGTGTNTEAFF.

This clonotype was detected ten times or more. The chain has TRBV7-3 and TRBJ2-5; either TRBD1 or TRBD2 may supply D (5 bases each). Germline assignment: CDR1 SGHTA and CDR2 FQGTGA. Trimming stripped 5 bases from V and 5 bases from J, with 15 bases between. The CDR3 totals 14 residues. CDR3 sequence reads: CASSAGTHGETQYF. The CDR3 DNA follows: TGTGCCAGCAGCGCCGGGACCCACGGGGAGACCCAGTACTTC.